Only one count was recorded for the clone carrying this T cell receptor (beta chain). Some clones are missing from TCRdb's copy, which holds only in-frame ones; the method was immunoSEQ multiplex PCR. Of some 48,000 clones listed, roughly four fifths are singletons. The data were obtained in a study of early stage breast cancer tumors. The specimen sequenced was blood. This sequence was found in a person aged 45 to 59 with breast cancer.

In DNA, the CDR3 is TGCAGCGTTGAAACCAGGGTTTCCGGGGAGCTGTTTTTT. Its translation: CSVETRVSGELFF. The chain employs TRBV29-1 and TRBJ2-2, with D maybe TRBD1 (5 bases). The CDR3 runs 13 residues. From germline, CDR1 is SQVTM and CDR2 ANQGSEA. Trimming pared 2 bases from V and 6 bases from J, leaving 10 bases between.